This entry describes one T cell receptor (beta chain). The record originates from a study of control samples from healthy donors and cancer patients. J was trimmed by 2 bases and V by 2 bases; bases with no gene match: 5. The CDR3 loop spans 16 amino acids. CDR1 and CDR2 from the germline V gene are LGHDT and YNNKEL (reference sequence). Produced via immunoSEQ multiplex PCR; TCRdb's table is partial and in-frame only. Here the sample spans tens of thousands of clones, around 90% being singletons. The sequencing sample was made of blood. The V call is TRBV3-1 (or the pseudogene TRBV3-2), the J call TRBJ2-1; the match to TRBD2 covers 8 bases. The source of this sequence is a woman aged 70-85 years in good health. The CDR3 nucleotides are TGTGCCAGCAGCCAACAACGGACTAGCACCTACAATGAGCAGTTCTTC. Its translation is CASSQQRTSTYNEQFF.